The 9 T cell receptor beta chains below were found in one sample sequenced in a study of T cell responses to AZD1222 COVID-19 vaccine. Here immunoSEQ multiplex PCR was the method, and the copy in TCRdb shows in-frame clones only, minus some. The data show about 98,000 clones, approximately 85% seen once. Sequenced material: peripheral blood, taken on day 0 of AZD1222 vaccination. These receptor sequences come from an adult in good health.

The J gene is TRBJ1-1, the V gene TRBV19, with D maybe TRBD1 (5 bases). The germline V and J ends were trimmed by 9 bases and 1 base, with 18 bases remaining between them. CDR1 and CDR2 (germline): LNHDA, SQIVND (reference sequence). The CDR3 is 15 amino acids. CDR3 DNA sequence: TGTGCCAGCACAGAGCCGGGACGGAAGAACACTGAAGCTTTCTTT. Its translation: CASTEPGRKNTEAFF.

CDR3 amino acids: CASSLGLQGASDSPLHF. The CDR3 coding sequence is TGTGCCAGCAGCTTGGGCTTACAGGGGGCCAGCGATTCACCCCTCCACTTT. The chain has TRBV5-4 and TRBJ1-6; the match to TRBD1 covers 9 bases. The germline V gene has CDR1 SGHNT and CDR2 YYREEE (reference sequence). The V gene end was trimmed by 0 bases and the J gene end by 8 bases; junction bases not matched to a gene: 9. The CDR3 has 17 residues.

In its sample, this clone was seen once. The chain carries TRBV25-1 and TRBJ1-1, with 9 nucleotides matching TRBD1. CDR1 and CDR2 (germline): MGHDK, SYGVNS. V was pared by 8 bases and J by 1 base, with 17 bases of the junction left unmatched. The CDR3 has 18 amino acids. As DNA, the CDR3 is TGTGCCAGCTCGCAGGGGACAGCCGGGACAGGGTCGAACACTGAAGCTTTCTTT. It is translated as CASSQGTAGTGSNTEAFF. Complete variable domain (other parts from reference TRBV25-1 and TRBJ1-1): EADIYQTPRYLVIGTGKKITLECSQTMGHDKMYWYQQDPGMELHLIHYSYGVNSTEKGDLSSESTVSRIRTEHFPLTLESARPSHTSQYLCASSQGTAGTGSNTEAFFGQGTRLTVV.

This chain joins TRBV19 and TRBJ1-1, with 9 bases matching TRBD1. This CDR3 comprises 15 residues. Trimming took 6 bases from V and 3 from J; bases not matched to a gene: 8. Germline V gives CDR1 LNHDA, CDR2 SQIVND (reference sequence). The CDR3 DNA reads TGTGCCAGTAGATCACAGGGGGCCCGGGACACTGAAGCTTTCTTT. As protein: CASRSQGARDTEAFF. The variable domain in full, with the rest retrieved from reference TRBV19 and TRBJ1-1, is DGGITQSPKYLFRKEGQNVTLSCEQNLNHDAMYWYRQDPGQGLRLIYYSQIVNDFQKGDIAEGYSVSREKKESFPLTVTSAQKNPTAFYLCASRSQGARDTEAFFGQGTRLTVV.

In DNA form, the CDR3 reads TGTGCCAGCAGTTACTCGACGGGGGCCGAGCCACCCCTCCACTTT. Encoded protein: CASSYSTGAEPPLHF. V gene TRBV6-6 combines with J gene TRBJ1-6, with D tentatively TRBD1 (6 bases). Trimming left V 0 bases short and J 11 bases short, with 14 bases between. Germline CDR1 reads MNHNY; CDR2 reads SVGAGI (reference sequence). The CDR3 sequence is 15 residues long.

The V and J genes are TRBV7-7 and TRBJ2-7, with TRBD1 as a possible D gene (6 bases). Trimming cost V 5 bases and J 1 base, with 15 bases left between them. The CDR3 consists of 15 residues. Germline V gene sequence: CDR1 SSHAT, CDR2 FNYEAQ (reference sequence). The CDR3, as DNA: TGTGCCAGCAGCCCTGGACAGACTCTATCCTACGAGCAGTACTTC. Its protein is CASSPGQTLSYEQYF. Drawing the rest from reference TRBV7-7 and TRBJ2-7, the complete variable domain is GAGVSQSPRYKVTKRGQDVTLRCDPISSHATLYWYQQALGQGPEFLTYFNYEAQPDKSGLPSDRFSAERPEGSISTLTIQRTEQRDSAMYRCASSPGQTLSYEQYFGPGTRLTVT.

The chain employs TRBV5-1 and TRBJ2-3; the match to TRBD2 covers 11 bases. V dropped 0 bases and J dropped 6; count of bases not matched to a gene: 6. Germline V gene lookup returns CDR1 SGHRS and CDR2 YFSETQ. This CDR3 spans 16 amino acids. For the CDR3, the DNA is TGCGCCAGCAGCTTGGTGCTAGCGGGAGGAGGTGATACGCAGTATTTT. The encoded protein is CASSLVLAGGGDTQYF.

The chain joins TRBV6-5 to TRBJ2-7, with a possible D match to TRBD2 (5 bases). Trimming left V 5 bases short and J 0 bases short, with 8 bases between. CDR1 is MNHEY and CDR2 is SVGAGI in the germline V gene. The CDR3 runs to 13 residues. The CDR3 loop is CASSRADSYEQYF. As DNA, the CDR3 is TGTGCCAGCAGTCGAGCGGACTCCTACGAGCAGTACTTC.

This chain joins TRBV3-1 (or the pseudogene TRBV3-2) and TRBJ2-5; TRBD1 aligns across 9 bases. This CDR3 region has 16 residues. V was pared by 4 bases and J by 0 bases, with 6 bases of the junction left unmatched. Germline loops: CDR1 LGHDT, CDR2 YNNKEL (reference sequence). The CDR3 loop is CASSLRQGGYQETQYF. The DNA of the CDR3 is TGTGCCAGCAGCCTCCGACAGGGGGGATACCAAGAGACCCAGTACTTC.